The 15 T cell receptor beta chains listed next were all sequenced from one sample in a study of regulatory T cells in long-lasting Graves disease. Through Arm-PCR of CDR3 regions and iRepertoire HTBI primers, TCR beta libraries were built. Via MiXCR, TCRdb re-called the multiplex PCR reads, giving one row per CDR3 protein. Of fewer than 450,000 distinct CDR3 sequences listed, around 20% are singletons. Noted time point: persistent/refractory GD, antithyroid drugs over 5 years with positive TRAb. There was RNA extracted from PBMCs, and the TCR library was made from it. Sequenced here: peripheral blood mononuclear cells (PBMCs), sampled when the disease was refractory, from a patient treated with antithyroid drugs. The source of these receptors is a female donor with Graves disease.

Many counts were recorded for this clonotype. The chain links TRBV6-1 to TRBJ2-5; possible D gene TRBD2, 5 bases. V lost 0 bases and J 5 bases, leaving 13 bases between the germline ends. Germline V gives CDR1 MNHNS, CDR2 SASEGT. This CDR3 has 15 amino acids. The CDR3 nucleotides read TGTGCCAGCAGTGAAGCCCCCCCGAGGGTGGAGACCCAGTACTTC. Amino acids: CASSEAPPRVETQYF.

The V call is TRBV24-1, the J call TRBJ2-2, with a tentative D call TRBD1 (5 bases). The V and J ends lost 3 bases and 1 base respectively, with 17 bases between them. The germline CDR1 and CDR2 sequences are KGHDR and SFDVKD. CDR3 length: 18 residues. CDR3 in amino acids: CATSDMGLGRVNTGELFF. The CDR3 nucleotides read TGTGCCACCAGTGATATGGGGCTTGGACGGGTGAACACCGGGGAGCTGTTTTTT.

The J gene is TRBJ2-7, the V gene TRBV25-1; D unclear. Looked up from germline, CDR1 is MGHDK and CDR2 is SYGVNS. Trimming took 6 bases from V and 7 from J, leaving 10 bases between them. There are 11 residues in the CDR3. Here the CDR3 reads CASSRISEQYF. As DNA, the CDR3 is TGTGCCAGCAGCCGAATAAGTGAGCAGTACTTC.

This clonotype was seen at least ten times. V and J are TRBV11-1 and TRBJ1-1; D gene ambiguous. V was pared by 1 base and J by 5 bases, with 11 bases between. Germline V gene sequence: CDR1 SGHAT, CDR2 FQDESV (reference sequence). This CDR3 is 14 amino acids long. CDR3 residues: CASSLGSIWTEAFF. CDR3 in DNA: TGTGCCAGCAGCTTAGGGTCCATATGGACTGAAGCTTTCTTT.

This clonotype occurred many times. V usage is TRBV3-1 and J usage is TRBJ1-3, with D possibly TRBD1 on 6 matching bases. The CDR3 consists of 14 residues. The germline V and J ends were trimmed by 1 base and 4 bases, with 8 bases remaining between them. The germline gives CDR1 LGHDT, CDR2 YNNKEL (reference sequence). The chain's CDR3 is CASSQAGAGNTIYF. CDR3 nucleotide sequence: TGTGCCAGCAGCCAAGCAGGGGCCGGAAACACCATATATTTT.

This clonotype was recorded at least ten times. J is TRBJ2-7 and V is TRBV2, with D possibly matching TRBD2 (6 bases). The CDR3 loop spans 12 amino acids. CDR1 is SNHLY, CDR2 FYNNEI, per germline. Trimming stripped 5 bases from V and 3 bases from J, with 8 bases between. The CDR3 region has the DNA TGTGCCAGCAGTTCGGGGGACTACGAGCAGTACTTC. This codes for CASSSGDYEQYF.

This clonotype was detected ten times or more. The genes are TRBV5-1 and TRBJ1-4; D not certain. Germline V gene data show CDR1 as SGHRS and CDR2 as YFSETQ. Trimming removed 5 bases from V and 7 bases from J, with 18 bases in between. This CDR3 is built from 15 residues. CDR3 DNA: TGCGCCAGCAGACCTGGGTACCAGGCTTCTGAAAAACTGTTTTTT. It yields the protein CASRPGYQASEKLFF.

The table lists this clonotype with many counts. V gene TRBV29-1 combines with J gene TRBJ2-7; D may be TRBD1 (6 bases). CDR1 is SQVTM and CDR2 is ANQGSEA in the germline V gene. The CDR3 consists of 14 residues. V was shortened by 4 bases and J by 4 bases, with 17 bases between the two germline ends. The CDR3 nucleotides read TGCAGCGTTGTAAGGGACAACACAAAGTACGAGCAGTACTTC. Protein: CSVVRDNTKYEQYF.

The V gene is TRBV24-1, the J gene TRBJ2-3; D not resolved. The CDR3 runs 14 residues. Trimming removed 3 bases from V and 6 bases from J, with 12 bases in between. Germline V gene sequence: CDR1 KGHDR, CDR2 SFDVKD. CDR3 sequence: CATSDLGAFDTQYF. The CDR3 region has the DNA TGTGCCACCAGTGATCTAGGCGCCTTCGATACGCAGTATTTT.

Many counts were recorded for this clonotype. The chain employs TRBV5-1 and TRBJ1-1; D unresolved. Germline V lookup: CDR1 SGHRS, CDR2 YFSETQ. The CDR3 spans 15 residues. The V gene lost 4 bases and the J gene lost 0 bases, with 13 bases spanning the gap. The CDR3 DNA reads as TGCGCCAGCAGCCCGGTGGCAGGCCTGAACACTGAAGCTTTCTTT. It encodes CASSPVAGLNTEAFF.

This clonotype appeared a few times. This chain connects TRBV20-1 to TRBJ2-7, with a tentative D call TRBD2 (6 bases). V was clipped by 3 bases and J by 2 bases, with 14 bases between them. The CDR3 runs 14 residues. CDR1 DFQATT and CDR2 SNEGSKA come from the germline V gene (reference sequence). The CDR3 protein is CSASVPGDPYEQYF. CDR3 DNA sequence: TGCAGTGCTAGTGTCCCGGGGGATCCCTACGAGCAGTACTTC.

The chain joins TRBV6-1 to TRBJ1-2; no definite D call. The CDR3 consists of 17 residues. V lost 6 bases, J lost 4 bases, and 24 bases lay in between. Per germline, CDR1 MNHNS and CDR2 SASEGT. The CDR3 loop reads CASSRTNERRLLYGYTF. The CDR3, as DNA: TGTGCCAGCAGCCGAACAAATGAGAGGAGGCTCCTCTATGGCTACACCTTC.

There are many counts of this clonotype. V gene TRBV10-3 combines with J gene TRBJ2-5; 7 bases align to TRBD2. The germline CDR1 and CDR2 sequences are ENHRY and SYGVKD. V lost 4 bases, J lost 4 bases, and 9 bases stayed unmatched. CDR3 length equals 15 residues. In nucleotides, the CDR3 is TGTGCCATCAGTGTTACTAGCGATATGAGAGAGACCCAGTACTTC. This sequence encodes CAISVTSDMRETQYF.

This clonotype has just a few counts. The rearrangement links TRBV6-1 to TRBJ1-1, with 11 bases fitting TRBD1. The CDR3 length is 14 residues. CDR1 and CDR2 (germline): MNHNS, SASEGT. Germline trimming cut 9 bases from V and 8 bases from J; bases unmatched to any gene: 11. DNA for the CDR3: TGTGCCAGTTACTCCGGGACAGGGGGGCCCGAAGCTTTCTTT. Amino acids: CASYSGTGGPEAFF.

The chain is built from TRBV15 and TRBJ2-7; 10 nucleotides align to TRBD2. The CDR3 has 17 amino acids. Germline V gives CDR1 LNHNV, CDR2 YYDKDF (reference sequence). Losses at the gene ends were 0 bases for V and 6 bases for J; bases not matched to a gene: 11. CDR3 region: CATSRDPALAGVREQYF. For the CDR3, the DNA is TGTGCCACCAGCAGAGATCCCGCCCTAGCGGGGGTACGCGAGCAGTACTTC. Full variable domain (outside the CDR3, taken from reference TRBV15 and TRBJ2-7): DAMVIQNPRYQVTQFGKPVTLSCSQTLNHNVMYWYQQKSSQAPKLLFHYYDKDFNNEADTPDNFQSRRPNTSFCFLDIRSPGLGDTAMYLCATSRDPALAGVREQYFGPGTRLTVT.